This T cell receptor beta chain was sequenced in a study of blood T cell repertoires in COVID-19. For the study at large: Acute-phase and convalescent COVID-19 samples originated in the United States, Italy and Spain.

In the authors' workflow: Reference gene primer amplification gave nucleated cell count estimates. Profiled with immunoSEQ multiplex PCR; TCRdb holds only in-frame clones, not every one. D and trimming were read from the DNA, whereas the V and J calls and clone size are those reported in that table. The sample comprises hundreds of thousands of clones, over 80% of which are singletons, and over 1% rests with the top ten. With V trimmed by 4 bases and J by 6 bases, 7 bases remained unmatched. CDR3 length: 17 residues. Looked up from germline, CDR1 is SGHDT and CDR2 is YYEEEE. The receptor was derived from a woman in her 30s with COVID-19, enrolled during active disease. Source material: peripheral blood. The chain is built from TRBV5-6 and TRBJ2-4; 16 bases are shared with TRBD2. The CDR3: CASSPGLAGGPGNIQYF. CDR3 bases: TGTGCCAGCAGCCCGGGACTAGCGGGAGGGCCGGGAAACATTCAGTACTTC.